What follows are 19 T cell receptor beta chains derived from one specimen sequenced in a study of breast tumors, draining lymph nodes, adjacent tissues (dated by TCRdb to 2015 to 2016). Lymph node samples came from the axillary draining lymph nodes of breast cancer patients. Library preparation used multiplex PCR. Sequencing took place on an Illumina HiSeq 2000. The raw public reads went through TCRdb reprocessing: fastp at Q25, MiXCR clone calling, in-frame beta chains kept. Every distinct CDR3 protein forms one entry, paired with its most common genes and DNA. The sample table contains about 200,000 distinct CDR3 sequences; only one count was recorded for approximately 33% of them. The ten largest clones represent 4% to 5.5% of the sample. Sequencing was done on a sample of axillary lymph node tissue. The receptors were gathered from a female donor with breast cancer. Some clones in this sample may be carry-over from other donors' samples.

This clonotype appeared many times. The V gene is TRBV4-3, the J gene TRBJ2-1; the D gene is possibly TRBD2 (5 bases). The CDR3 has 16 residues. Germline CDR1 is LGHNA and CDR2 is YSLEER. V was clipped by 0 bases and J by 1 base, with 10 bases between them. Written as DNA, the CDR3 is TGCGCCAGCAGCCAAGAGCGGGCCCCATCCTACAATGAGCAGTTCTTC. Protein: CASSQERAPSYNEQFF.

The chain uses TRBV27 and TRBJ2-3; D call uncertain. The CDR3 is 13 residues long. Germline CDR1 reads MNHEY; CDR2 reads SMNVEV (reference sequence). Trimming removed 3 bases at V and 8 bases at J, with 12 bases between. CDR3 protein: CASSFGRFSTQYF. The CDR3 DNA sequence: TGTGCCAGCAGTTTTGGTCGGTTTAGTACGCAGTATTTT.

Turning to this clonotype: One junction end disagrees with the germline gene, perhaps due to a read error. The rearrangement joins TRBV15 to TRBJ1-4, with a weak D call TRBD1 (5 bases). The CDR3 consists of 16 residues. CDR1 LNHNV and CDR2 YYDKDF come from the germline V gene (reference sequence). The CDR3 DNA sequence: TGTGCCGCCAGCAGCTTGGGGACCACCCCTAATGAAAAACTGTTTTTT. Its protein product is CAASSLGTTPNEKLFF.

The chain couples TRBV13 to TRBJ2-7, with 7 bases that match TRBD2. This CDR3 contains 16 residues. Germline CDR1 is PRHDT and CDR2 is FYEKMQ (reference sequence). With 7 bases clipped from V and 0 bases from J, the junction kept 12 bases outside the gene matches. This CDR3 reads CASTHRGVRSSYEQYF. In DNA, the CDR3 is TGTGCCAGCACCCACCGGGGGGTCAGGAGCTCCTACGAGCAGTACTTC.

This clonotype was detected many times. V usage is TRBV18 and J usage is TRBJ1-2; D uncertain. This CDR3 has 12 residues. CDR1 and CDR2 from the germline V gene are KGHSH and LQKENI. The V end lost 2 bases, the J end lost 3 bases, and 4 bases lay between the germline ends. CDR3 DNA: TGTGCCAGCTCACCAACAGACTATGGCTACACCTTC. It yields the protein CASSPTDYGYTF.

This chain links TRBV6-5 with TRBJ1-2; 8 nucleotides line up with TRBD1. Germline V gene lookup returns CDR1 MNHEY and CDR2 SVGAGI. The V and J ends lost 7 bases and 5 bases, in that order; junction bases with no gene match: 9. The CDR3 runs to 14 residues. The CDR3 DNA follows: TGTGCCAGCAATCCCGACAGGGGAGGGTATGGCTACACCTTC. It yields the protein CASNPDRGGYGYTF.

Ten or more counts support this clonotype. V and J are TRBV12-3 or TRBV12-4 and TRBJ1-5; D ambiguous. The ends were cut back, 4 bases at V and 1 base at J, with 8 bases in the middle. This CDR3 region has 14 residues. For the CDR3, the DNA is TGTGCCAGCAGTTCTGGATTAAGCAATCAGCCCCAGCATTTT. Translated: CASSSGLSNQPQHF.

V is TRBV7-2 and J is TRBJ2-6; D is unclear. V was shortened by 6 bases and J by 3 bases, with 3 bases between the two germline ends. The CDR3 has 12 residues. Looked up from germline, CDR1 is SGHTA and CDR2 is FQGNSA. CDR3 nucleotides: TGTGCCAGCAGGGATGGGGCCAACGTCCTGACTTTC. It yields the protein CASRDGANVLTF.

This clonotype was counted many times. This sequence joins TRBV7-9 and TRBJ1-2; 10 positions agree with TRBD1. This CDR3 is built from 19 residues. From germline, CDR1 is SEHNR and CDR2 FQNEAQ (reference sequence). Trimming removed 5 bases from V and 4 bases from J; junction bases left unmatched: 19. CDR3 amino acids: CASSHPSGTGAGSVYGYTF. The CDR3 DNA is TGTGCCAGCAGCCATCCATCGGGGACAGGGGCTGGATCAGTCTATGGCTACACCTTC.

In this sample, this clonotype turned up many times. CDR3 sequence reads: CASSGTSGYRTDTQYF. For the CDR3, the DNA is TGTGCCAGCAGTGGGACTAGCGGTTACCGCACAGATACGCAGTATTTT. The chain combines TRBV2 with TRBJ2-3; 10 positions agree with TRBD2. Germline CDR1 and CDR2: SNHLY and FYNNEI. V was clipped by 4 bases and J by 1 base; unmatched bases: 5. This CDR3 spans 16 amino acids.

The chain links TRBV5-5 to TRBJ1-4; D is unclear. Germline V gene data show CDR1 as SGHKS and CDR2 as YYEKEE (reference sequence). The CDR3 runs 15 residues. Trimming stripped 5 bases from V and 7 bases from J, with 18 bases between. The CDR3 DNA is TGTGCCAGCAGGCGTATGCGGGCGGCGCCTGAAAAACTGTTTTTT. This sequence encodes CASRRMRAAPEKLFF.

There are a few counts of this clonotype. This CDR3 is CASSHKDRRYGYTF. The CDR3 coding sequence is TGTGCCAGCAGTCACAAAGACAGGCGCTATGGCTACACCTTC. This sequence joins TRBV6-2 or TRBV6-3 and TRBJ1-2; perhaps TRBD1 as D (6 bases). Germline assignment: CDR1 MNHEY and CDR2 SVGEGT. V lost 5 bases, J lost 4 bases, and 14 bases lay in between. CDR3 size: 14 residues.

For this clonotype: A read error is possible here, since a much larger clone lies one base away. The chain couples TRBV20-1 to TRBJ2-7; D possibly uses TRBD1 or TRBD2 (5 bases each). V lost 1 base, J lost 6 bases, and 16 bases lay in between. Per germline, CDR1 DFQATT and CDR2 SNEGSKA (reference sequence). This CDR3 contains 14 residues. The CDR3 sequence is CSARGEQGDAEQYF. The CDR3 DNA follows: TGCAGTGCTAGAGGGGAGCAGGGTGACGCCGAGCAGTACTTC.

This clonotype was recorded a few times. With a much larger clone just one base away, this may be a read error. This chain joins TRBV5-1 and TRBJ2-7; no reliable D call. The CDR3 extends over 13 amino acids. Germline assignment: CDR1 SGHRS and CDR2 YFSETQ. The DNA of the CDR3 is TGCGCCAGCAGCTTGGCCAGTACCTACGACCAGTACTTC. Translated, it gives CASSLASTYDQYF.

The genes are TRBV20-1 and TRBJ2-5, with 12 bases fitting TRBD2. V lost 0 bases to trimming and J lost 11 bases; unmatched junction nucleotides: 16. This CDR3 has 17 residues. Germline-derived CDR1 and CDR2 are DFQATT and SNEGSKA (reference sequence). The CDR3 sequence is CSARDRLAGAVIDTQYF. The CDR3, as DNA: TGCAGTGCTAGAGATCGACTAGCGGGAGCGGTGATAGATACGCAGTACTTC.

Ten or more counts support this clonotype. The rearrangement joins TRBV5-6 to TRBJ1-5, with D perhaps matching TRBD1 (5 bases). Germline CDR1 and CDR2: SGHDT and YYEEEE. Trimming cost V 5 bases and J 2 bases, with 14 bases left between them. The CDR3 spans 15 residues. This chain's CDR3 is CASRAGLMGNQPQHF. The DNA of the CDR3 is TGTGCCAGCAGGGCAGGGTTGATGGGCAATCAGCCCCAGCATTTT.

This clonotype was seen many times. The gene calls are TRBV7-9 and TRBJ1-4; TRBD1 agrees at 10 bases. Germline CDR1 is SEHNR and CDR2 is FQNEAQ (reference sequence). Trimming took 3 bases from V and 5 from J; bases not matched to a gene: 3. The CDR3 spans 15 residues. The DNA for the CDR3 is TGTGCCAGCAGCTTCCGGGACAGGGGCAATGAAAAACTGTTTTTT. Translation: CASSFRDRGNEKLFF. The full variable domain, rest sourced from reference TRBV7-9 and TRBJ1-4, is DTGVSQNPRHKITKRGQNVTFRCDPISEHNRLYWYRQTLGQGPEFLTYFQNEAQLEKSRLLSDRFSAERPKGSFSTLEIQRTEQGDSAMYLCASSFRDRGNEKLFFGSGTQLSVL.

This clonotype was counted at least ten times. This may arise from a read error, as a much more abundant clone is one base away. This chain connects TRBV6-4 to TRBJ2-2; D is unclear. CDR3 length: 13 amino acids. Trimming shortened V by 5 bases and J by 7 bases, and 11 bases separated the two germline ends. The germline V gene has CDR1 MRHNA and CDR2 SNTAGT. This chain's CDR3 is CASSQSGVGELFF. The DNA for the CDR3 is TGTGCCAGCAGTCAATCGGGCGTCGGGGAGCTGTTTTTT.

In its sample, this clonotype was seen many times. The genes are TRBV20-1 and TRBJ1-2, with a tentative D call TRBD1 (6 bases). This CDR3 comprises 10 residues. Trimming left V 3 bases short and J 7 bases short, with 6 bases between. Germline assignment: CDR1 DFQATT and CDR2 SNEGSKA (reference sequence). The chain's CDR3 is CSARGAGYTF. DNA of the CDR3: TGCAGTGCTAGGGGGGCTGGCTACACCTTC.